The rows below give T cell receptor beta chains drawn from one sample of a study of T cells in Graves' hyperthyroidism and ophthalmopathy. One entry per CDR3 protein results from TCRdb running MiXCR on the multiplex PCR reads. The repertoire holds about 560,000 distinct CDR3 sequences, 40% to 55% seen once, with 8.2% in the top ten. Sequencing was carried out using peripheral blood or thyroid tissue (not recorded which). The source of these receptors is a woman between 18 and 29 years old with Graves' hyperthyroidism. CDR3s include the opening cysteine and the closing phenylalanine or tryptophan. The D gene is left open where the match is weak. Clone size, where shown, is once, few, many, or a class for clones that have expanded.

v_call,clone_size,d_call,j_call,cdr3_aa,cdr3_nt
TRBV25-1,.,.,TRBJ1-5,CAFRWTSGNQPQHF,TGTGCTTTCCGGTGGACTTCGGGCAATCAGCCCCAGCATTTT
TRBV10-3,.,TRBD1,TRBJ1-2,CAISEDRVESYTF,TGTGCCATCAGCGAGGACAGGGTCGAAAGCTACACCTTC
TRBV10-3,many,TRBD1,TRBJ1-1,CATRDRGLTEAFF,TGTGCCACCCGGGACAGGGGTCTCACTGAAGCTTTCTTT
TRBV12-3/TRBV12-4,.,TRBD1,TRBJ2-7,CASMRDRESYEQYF,TGTGCCAGCATGCGGGACAGGGAGTCCTACGAGCAGTACTTC
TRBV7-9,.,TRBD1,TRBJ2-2,CASSPNRGLFF,TGTGCCAGCAGCCCGAACAGGGGGCTGTTTTTT
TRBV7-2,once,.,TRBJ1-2,CASSQDLGGGTNYGYTF,TGCGCCAGCAGCCAAGATCTAGGGGGAGGGACTAACTATGGCTACACCTTC
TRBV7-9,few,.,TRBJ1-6,CASSLTLGVGYTNSPLHF,TGTGCCAGCAGCCTTACCCTCGGGGTTGGGTACACCAATTCACCCCTCCACTTT
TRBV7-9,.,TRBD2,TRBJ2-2,CASSLLASWSPGGKREEDTGELFF,TGTGCCAGCAGCTTATTGGCGTCCTGGAGCCCGGGGGGAAAAAGGGAAGAGGACACCGGGGAGCTGTTTTTT
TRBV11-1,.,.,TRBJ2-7,CASSVTGGQASYEQYF,TGTGCCAGCAGCGTTACTGGGGGGCAGGCGTCCTACGAGCAGTACTTC
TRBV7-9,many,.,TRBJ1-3,CASSLAGQISGNTIYF,TGTGCCAGCAGCTTAGCCGGACAGATCTCTGGAAACACCATATATTTT
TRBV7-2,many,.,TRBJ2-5,CASSRTPYQETQYF,TGTGCCAGCAGCCGGACACCTTACCAAGAGACCCAGTACTTC